This T cell receptor beta chain was identified during a study of response to subunit inactivated influenza vaccine. The germline V gene has CDR1 ENHRY and CDR2 SYGVKD. V was clipped by 10 bases and J by 1 base; unmatched bases: 3. This CDR3 has 14 amino acids. TCRdb reanalysed the RT-PCR reads using MiXCR and keeps one entry per CDR3 protein. The table has some 570,000 distinct CDR3 sequences, around 10% seen once. This sample also belongs to another study, concerning T cells expressing NK-cell markers. That report adds: Libraries used 5'RACE template switching adding universal primer site and UMIs.

The input for sequencing was PBMCs from blood, taken on the day of vaccination. This rearrangement joins TRBV10-3 to TRBJ2-2; TRBD1 agrees at 10 bases. This TCR was sampled from a man aged 50-60 years who received an inactivated influenza vaccine. CDR3 in DNA: TGTGCCACCCGGGACAGGGGGAACACCGGGGAGCTGTTTTTT. Its protein product is CATRDRGNTGELFF.